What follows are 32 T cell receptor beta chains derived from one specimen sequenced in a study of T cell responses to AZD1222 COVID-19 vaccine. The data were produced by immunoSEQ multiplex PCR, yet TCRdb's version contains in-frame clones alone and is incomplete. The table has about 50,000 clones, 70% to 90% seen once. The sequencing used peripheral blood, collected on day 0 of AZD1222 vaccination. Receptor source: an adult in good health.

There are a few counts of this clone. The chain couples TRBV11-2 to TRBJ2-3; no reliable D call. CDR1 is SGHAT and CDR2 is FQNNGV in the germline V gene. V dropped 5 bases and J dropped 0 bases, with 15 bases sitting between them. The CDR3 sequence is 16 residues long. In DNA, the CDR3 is TGTGCCAGCAGCATCCTCGACACCCCCAGCACAGATACGCAGTATTTT. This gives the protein CASSILDTPSTDTQYF.

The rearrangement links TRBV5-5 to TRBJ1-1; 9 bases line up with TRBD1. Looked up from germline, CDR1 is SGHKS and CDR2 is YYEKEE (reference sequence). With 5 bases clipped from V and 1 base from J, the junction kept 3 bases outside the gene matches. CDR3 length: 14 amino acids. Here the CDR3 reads CASSLTGGNTEAFF. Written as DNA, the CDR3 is TGTGCCAGCAGTTTGACAGGGGGGAACACTGAAGCTTTCTTT.

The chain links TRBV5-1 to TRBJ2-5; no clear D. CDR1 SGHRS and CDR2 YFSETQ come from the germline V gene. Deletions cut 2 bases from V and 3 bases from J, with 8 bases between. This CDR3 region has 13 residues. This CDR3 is CASSLSDKETQYF. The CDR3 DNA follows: TGCGCCAGCAGCTTATCTGACAAAGAGACCCAGTACTTC.

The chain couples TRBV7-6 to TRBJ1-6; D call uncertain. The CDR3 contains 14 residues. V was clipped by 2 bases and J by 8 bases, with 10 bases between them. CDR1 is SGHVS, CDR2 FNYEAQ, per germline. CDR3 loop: CASSLWQADSPLHF. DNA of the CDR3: TGTGCCAGCAGCTTATGGCAGGCGGATTCACCCCTCCACTTT.

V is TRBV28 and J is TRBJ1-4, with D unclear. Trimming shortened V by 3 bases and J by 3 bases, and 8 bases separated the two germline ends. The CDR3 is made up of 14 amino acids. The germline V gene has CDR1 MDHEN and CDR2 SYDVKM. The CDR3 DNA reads TGTGCCAGCAGTTTTTCCGGTCCTAATGAAAAACTGTTTTTT. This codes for CASSFSGPNEKLFF.

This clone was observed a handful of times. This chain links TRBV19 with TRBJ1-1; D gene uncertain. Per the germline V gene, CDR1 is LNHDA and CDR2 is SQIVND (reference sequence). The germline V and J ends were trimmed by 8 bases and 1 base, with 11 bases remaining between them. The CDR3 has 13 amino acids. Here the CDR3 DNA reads TGTGCCAGTGTCGGCAGCCAGAACACTGAAGCTTTCTTT. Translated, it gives CASVGSQNTEAFF.

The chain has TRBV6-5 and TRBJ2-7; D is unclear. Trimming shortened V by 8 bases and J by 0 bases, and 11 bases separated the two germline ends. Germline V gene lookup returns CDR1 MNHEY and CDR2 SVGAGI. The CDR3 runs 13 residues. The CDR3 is CASGLHPSYEQYF. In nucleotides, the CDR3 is TGTGCCAGCGGATTACACCCCTCCTACGAGCAGTACTTC.

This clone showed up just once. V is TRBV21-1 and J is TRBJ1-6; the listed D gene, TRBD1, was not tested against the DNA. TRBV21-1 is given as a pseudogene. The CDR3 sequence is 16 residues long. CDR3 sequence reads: CASSKFPSSYNSPLHF. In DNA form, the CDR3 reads TGTGCCAGCAGCAAATTCCCCAGCTCCTATAATTCACCCCTCCACTTT.

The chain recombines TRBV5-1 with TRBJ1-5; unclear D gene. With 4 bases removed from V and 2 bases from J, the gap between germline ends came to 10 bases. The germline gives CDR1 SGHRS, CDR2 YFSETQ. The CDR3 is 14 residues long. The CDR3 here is CASSPRAGNQPQHF. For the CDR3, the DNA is TGCGCCAGCAGCCCTAGGGCGGGCAATCAGCCCCAGCATTTT.

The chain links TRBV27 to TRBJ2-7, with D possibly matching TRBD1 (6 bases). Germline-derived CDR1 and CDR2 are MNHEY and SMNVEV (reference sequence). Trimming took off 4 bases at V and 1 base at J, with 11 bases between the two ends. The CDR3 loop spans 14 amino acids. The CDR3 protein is CASSSLQGSYEQYF. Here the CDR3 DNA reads TGTGCCAGCAGTTCTCTTCAGGGGTCCTACGAGCAGTACTTC.

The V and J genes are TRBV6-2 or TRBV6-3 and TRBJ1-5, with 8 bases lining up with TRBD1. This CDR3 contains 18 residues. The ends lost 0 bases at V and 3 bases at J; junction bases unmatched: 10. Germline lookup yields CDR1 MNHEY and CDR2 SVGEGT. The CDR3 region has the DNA TGTGCCAGCAGTTACTCCGGTTGGACAGGGCAGGTCAATCAGCCCCAGCATTTT. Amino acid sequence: CASSYSGWTGQVNQPQHF.

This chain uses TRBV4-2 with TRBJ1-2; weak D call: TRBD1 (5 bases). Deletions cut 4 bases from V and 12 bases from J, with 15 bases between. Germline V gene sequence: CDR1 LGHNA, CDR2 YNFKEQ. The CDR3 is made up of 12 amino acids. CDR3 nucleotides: TGTGCCAGCAGCCGGTTAGGGGAGGCAAACACCTTC. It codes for CASSRLGEANTF.

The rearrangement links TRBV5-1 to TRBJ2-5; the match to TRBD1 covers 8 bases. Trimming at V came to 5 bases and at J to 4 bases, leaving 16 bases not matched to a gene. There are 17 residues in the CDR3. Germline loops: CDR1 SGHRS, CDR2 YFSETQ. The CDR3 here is CASRSGQVYAVSETQYF. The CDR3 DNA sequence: TGCGCCAGCAGATCGGGACAGGTTTATGCGGTGTCAGAGACCCAGTACTTC.

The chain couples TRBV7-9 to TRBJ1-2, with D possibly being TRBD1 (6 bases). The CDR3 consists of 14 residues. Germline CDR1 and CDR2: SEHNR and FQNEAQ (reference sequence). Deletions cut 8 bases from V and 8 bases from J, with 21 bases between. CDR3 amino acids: CASGPTGGGEGYTF. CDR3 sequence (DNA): TGTGCCAGCGGCCCCACCGGCGGGGGCGAGGGCTACACCTTC.

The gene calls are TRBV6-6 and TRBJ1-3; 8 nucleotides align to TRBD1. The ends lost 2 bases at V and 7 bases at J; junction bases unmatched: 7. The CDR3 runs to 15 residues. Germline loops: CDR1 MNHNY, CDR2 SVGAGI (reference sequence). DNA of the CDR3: TGTGCCAGCAGTTACCAGGAGACAGGGGACAACACCATATATTTT. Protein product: CASSYQETGDNTIYF.

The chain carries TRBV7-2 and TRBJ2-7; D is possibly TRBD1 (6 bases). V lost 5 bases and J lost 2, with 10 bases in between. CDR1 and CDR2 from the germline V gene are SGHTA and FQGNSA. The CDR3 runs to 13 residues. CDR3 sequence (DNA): TGTGCCAGCAGCCCCCGGACAGCCTACGAGCAGTACTTC. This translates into CASSPRTAYEQYF.

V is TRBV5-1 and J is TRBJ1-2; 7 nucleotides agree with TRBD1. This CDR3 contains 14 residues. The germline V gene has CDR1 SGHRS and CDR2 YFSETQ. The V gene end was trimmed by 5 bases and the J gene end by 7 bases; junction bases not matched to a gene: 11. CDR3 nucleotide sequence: TGCGCCAGCAGAGAAGGACAGGTATTGGGTGGCTACACCTTC. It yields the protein CASREGQVLGGYTF.

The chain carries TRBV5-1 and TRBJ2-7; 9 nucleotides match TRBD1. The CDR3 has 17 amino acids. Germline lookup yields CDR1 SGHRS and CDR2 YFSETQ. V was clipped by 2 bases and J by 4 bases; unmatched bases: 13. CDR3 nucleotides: TGCGCCAGCAGCTTACGACCCGGTGGGACAGGGCTTTACGAGCAGTACTTC. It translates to CASSLRPGGTGLYEQYF. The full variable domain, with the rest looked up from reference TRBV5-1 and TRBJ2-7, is KAGVTQTPRYLIKTRGQQVTLSCSPISGHRSVSWYQQTPGQGLQFLFEYFSETQRNKGNFPGRFSGRQFSNSRSEMNVSTLELGDSALYLCASSLRPGGTGLYEQYFGPGTRLTVT.

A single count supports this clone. DNA of the CDR3: TGTGCCAGTACCAATCAGGGGCAGATGTACTTC. Residues: CASTNQGQMYF. This sequence joins TRBV19 and TRBJ2-7; D may be TRBD1 (6 bases). The CDR3 covers 11 residues. Trimming stripped 7 bases from V and 12 bases from J, with 16 bases between. Germline CDR1 LNHDA, CDR2 SQIVND (reference sequence).

CDR3: CSVESGRKNTEAFF. The CDR3 coding sequence is TGCAGCGTTGAATCGGGACGGAAGAACACTGAAGCTTTCTTT. This chain links TRBV29-1 with TRBJ1-1; possibly TRBD1 for D (5 bases). Germline lookup yields CDR1 SQVTM and CDR2 ANQGSEA. V gave up 2 bases and J gave up 1 base, with 11 bases separating them. This CDR3 comprises 14 residues.

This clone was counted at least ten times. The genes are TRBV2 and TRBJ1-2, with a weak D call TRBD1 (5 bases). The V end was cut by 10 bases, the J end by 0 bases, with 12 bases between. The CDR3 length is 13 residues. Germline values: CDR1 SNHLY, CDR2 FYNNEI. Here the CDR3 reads CATPTDSNYGYTF. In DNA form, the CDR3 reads TGTGCCACCCCGACAGACTCTAACTATGGCTACACCTTC.

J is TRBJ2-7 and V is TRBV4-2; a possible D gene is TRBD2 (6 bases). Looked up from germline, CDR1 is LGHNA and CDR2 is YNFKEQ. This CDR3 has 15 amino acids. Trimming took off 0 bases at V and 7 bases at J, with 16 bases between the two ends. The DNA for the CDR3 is TGTGCCAGCAGCCAAGAGGGGGGTGGAAGTTATGAGCAGTACTTC. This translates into CASSQEGGGSYEQYF.

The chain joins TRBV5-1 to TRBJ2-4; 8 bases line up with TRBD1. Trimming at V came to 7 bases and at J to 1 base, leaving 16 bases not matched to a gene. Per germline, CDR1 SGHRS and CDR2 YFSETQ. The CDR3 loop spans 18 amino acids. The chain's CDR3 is CASGFQGAVFGAKNIQYF. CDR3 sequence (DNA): TGCGCCAGCGGTTTCCAGGGGGCTGTCTTCGGGGCCAAAAACATTCAGTACTTC.

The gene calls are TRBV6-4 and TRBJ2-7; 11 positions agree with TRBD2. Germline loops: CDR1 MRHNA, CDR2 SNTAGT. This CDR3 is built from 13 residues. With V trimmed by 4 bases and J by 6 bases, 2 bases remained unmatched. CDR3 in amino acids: CASSVLAGGEQYF. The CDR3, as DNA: TGTGCCAGCAGTGTCCTAGCGGGGGGCGAGCAGTACTTC.

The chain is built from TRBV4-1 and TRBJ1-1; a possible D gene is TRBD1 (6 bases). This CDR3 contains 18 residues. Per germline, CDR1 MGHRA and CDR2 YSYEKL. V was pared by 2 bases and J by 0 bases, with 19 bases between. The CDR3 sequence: CASSQYSQGLGVNTEAFF. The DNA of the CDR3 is TGCGCCAGCAGCCAATATTCGCAGGGGCTAGGGGTGAACACTGAAGCTTTCTTT.

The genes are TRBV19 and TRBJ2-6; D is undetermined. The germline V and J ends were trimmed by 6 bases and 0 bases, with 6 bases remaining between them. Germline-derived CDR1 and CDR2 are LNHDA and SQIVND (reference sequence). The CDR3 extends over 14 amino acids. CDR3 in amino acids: CASSRYSGANVLTF. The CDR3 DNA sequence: TGTGCCAGTAGCCGATACTCTGGGGCCAACGTCCTGACTTTC.

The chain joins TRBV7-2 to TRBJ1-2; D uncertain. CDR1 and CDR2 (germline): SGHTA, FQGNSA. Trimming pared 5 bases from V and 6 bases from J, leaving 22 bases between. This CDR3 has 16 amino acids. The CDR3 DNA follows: TGTGCCAGCAGCCCGAGGGAATCGAATGGCTTACATGGCTACACCTTC. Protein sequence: CASSPRESNGLHGYTF.

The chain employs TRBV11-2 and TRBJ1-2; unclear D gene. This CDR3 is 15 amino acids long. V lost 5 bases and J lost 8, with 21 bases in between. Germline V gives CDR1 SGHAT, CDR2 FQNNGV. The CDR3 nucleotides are TGTGCCAGCAGCCACACCCCAAAGGACGGCAGGGGCTACACCTTC. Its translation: CASSHTPKDGRGYTF.

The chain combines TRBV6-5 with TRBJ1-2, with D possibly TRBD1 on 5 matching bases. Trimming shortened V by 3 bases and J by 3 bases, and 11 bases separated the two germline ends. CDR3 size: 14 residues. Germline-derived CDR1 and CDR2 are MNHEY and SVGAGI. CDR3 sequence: CASSYFLGDYGYTF. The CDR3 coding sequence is TGTGCCAGCAGTTATTTCTTGGGGGACTATGGCTACACCTTC.

CDR3 nucleotides: TGTGCCAGCAGCTTAAGTGAGCAGTTCTTC. Its protein is CASSLSEQFF. The chain carries TRBV7-9 and TRBJ2-1; no clear D gene. The CDR3 length is 10 residues. V gave up 2 bases and J gave up 9 bases, with 2 bases separating them. Germline V gene lookup returns CDR1 SEHNR and CDR2 FQNEAQ (reference sequence).

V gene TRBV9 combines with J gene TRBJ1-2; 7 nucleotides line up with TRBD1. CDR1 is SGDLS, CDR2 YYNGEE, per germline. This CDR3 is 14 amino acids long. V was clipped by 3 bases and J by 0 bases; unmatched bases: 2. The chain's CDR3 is CASSGGTANYGYTF. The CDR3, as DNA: TGTGCCAGCAGCGGAGGGACAGCTAACTATGGCTACACCTTC.

CDR3 bases: TGTGCCAGTAGTATGAGGAGTGAAGCTTTCTTT. Its translation is CASSMRSEAFF. The rearrangement joins TRBV19 to TRBJ1-1; no firm D call. V was shortened by 3 bases and J by 7 bases, with 6 bases between the two germline ends. The CDR3 has 11 residues. Germline V lookup: CDR1 LNHDA, CDR2 SQIVND (reference sequence).